The clone carrying this T cell receptor beta chain was seen at least ten times. This sample is drawn from a study of T cells after yellow fever vaccination. The CDR3 is 15 residues long. CDR1 is SGDLS, CDR2 YYNGEE, per germline. The V end lost 2 bases, the J end lost 0 bases, and 10 bases lay between the germline ends. MiXCR, applied by TCRdb to the 5' RACE reads, yields one record per CDR3 protein. The table lists about 220,000 distinct CDR3 sequences, less than 3.5% of them singletons. The V gene is TRBV9, the J gene TRBJ2-3; D uncertain. The TCR originated in a man aged 18 to 29 who received the YFV17D yellow fever vaccine. The source material was CD4+ T cells sorted from PBMCs, sampled 10 days after the yellow fever booster vaccination. DNA of the CDR3: TGTGCCAGCAGCGTTGGTCTTGTTAGCACAGATACGCAGTATTTT. Translation gives CASSVGLVSTDTQYF.